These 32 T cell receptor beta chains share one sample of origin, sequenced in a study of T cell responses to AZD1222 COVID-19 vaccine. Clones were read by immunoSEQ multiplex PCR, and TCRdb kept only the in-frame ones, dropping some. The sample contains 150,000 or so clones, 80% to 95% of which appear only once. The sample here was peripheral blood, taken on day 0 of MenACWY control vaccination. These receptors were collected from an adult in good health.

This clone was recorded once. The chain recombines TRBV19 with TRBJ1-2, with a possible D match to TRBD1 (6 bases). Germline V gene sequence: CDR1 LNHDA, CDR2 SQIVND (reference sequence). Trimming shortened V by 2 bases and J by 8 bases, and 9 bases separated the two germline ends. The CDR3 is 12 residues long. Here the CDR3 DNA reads TGTGCCAGTAGTATACAGGGGATCGGCTACACCTTC. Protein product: CASSIQGIGYTF.

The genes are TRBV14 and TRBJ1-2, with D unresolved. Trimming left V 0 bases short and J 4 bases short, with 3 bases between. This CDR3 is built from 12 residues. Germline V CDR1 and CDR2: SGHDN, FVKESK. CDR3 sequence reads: CASSQDGYGYTF. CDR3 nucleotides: TGTGCCAGCAGCCAAGATGGCTATGGCTACACCTTC.

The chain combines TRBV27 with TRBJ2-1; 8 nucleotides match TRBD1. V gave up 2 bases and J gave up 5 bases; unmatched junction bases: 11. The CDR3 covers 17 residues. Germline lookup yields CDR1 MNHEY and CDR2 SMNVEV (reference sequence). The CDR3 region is CASSLLTGTGRNNEQFF. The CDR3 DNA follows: TGTGCCAGCAGTTTACTCACCGGGACAGGAAGAAACAATGAGCAGTTCTTC.

The CDR3: CATSREAGVYGYTF. The CDR3 DNA reads as TGTGCCACCAGCAGAGAAGCGGGGGTGTATGGCTACACCTTC. The V and J genes are TRBV15 and TRBJ1-2; perhaps TRBD1 as D (5 bases). The CDR3 has 14 amino acids. The germline V gene encodes CDR1 LNHNV and CDR2 YYDKDF (reference sequence). Trimming took 0 bases from V and 5 from J, leaving 10 bases between them.

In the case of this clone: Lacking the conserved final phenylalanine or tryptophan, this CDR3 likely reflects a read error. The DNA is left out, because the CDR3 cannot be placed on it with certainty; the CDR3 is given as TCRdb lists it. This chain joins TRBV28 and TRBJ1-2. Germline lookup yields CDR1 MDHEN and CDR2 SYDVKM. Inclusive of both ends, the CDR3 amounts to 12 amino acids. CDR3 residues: CASSFRSGLQIT.

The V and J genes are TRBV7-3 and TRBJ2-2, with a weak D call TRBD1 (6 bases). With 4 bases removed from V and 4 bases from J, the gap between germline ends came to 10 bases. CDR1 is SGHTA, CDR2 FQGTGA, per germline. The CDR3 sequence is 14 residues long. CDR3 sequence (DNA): TGTGCCAGCAGCTATGACAGGTCCACCGGGGAGCTGTTTTTT. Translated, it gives CASSYDRSTGELFF.

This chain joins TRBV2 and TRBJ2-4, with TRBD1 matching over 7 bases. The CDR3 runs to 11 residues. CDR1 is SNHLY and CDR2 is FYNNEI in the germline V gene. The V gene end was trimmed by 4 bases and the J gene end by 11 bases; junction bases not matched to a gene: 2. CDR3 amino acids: CASSGDSLQYF. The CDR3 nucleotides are TGTGCCAGCAGTGGGGACAGCCTTCAGTACTTC.

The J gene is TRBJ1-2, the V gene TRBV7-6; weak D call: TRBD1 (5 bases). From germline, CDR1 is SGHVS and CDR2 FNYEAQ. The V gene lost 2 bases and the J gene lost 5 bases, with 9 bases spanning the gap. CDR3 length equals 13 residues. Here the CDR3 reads CASSLKTGYGYTF. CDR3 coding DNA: TGTGCCAGCAGCTTAAAAACAGGATATGGCTACACCTTC.

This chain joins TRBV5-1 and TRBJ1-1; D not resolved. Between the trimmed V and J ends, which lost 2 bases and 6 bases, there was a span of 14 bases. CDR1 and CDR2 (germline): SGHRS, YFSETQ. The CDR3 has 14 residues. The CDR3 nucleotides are TGCGCCAGCAGCTTTTGCGGTGATTGCGCTGAAGCTTTCTTT. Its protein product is CASSFCGDCAEAFF.

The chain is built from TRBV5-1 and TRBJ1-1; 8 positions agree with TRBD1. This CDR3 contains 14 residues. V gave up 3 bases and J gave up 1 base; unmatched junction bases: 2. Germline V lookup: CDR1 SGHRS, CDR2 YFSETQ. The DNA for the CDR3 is TGCGCCAGCAGCTCCGGACAGGGGAACACTGAAGCTTTCTTT. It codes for CASSSGQGNTEAFF.

CDR3 coding DNA: TGTGCCAGCAGTGGAGAGACTAGCGGGGTCAATGAGCAGTTCTTC. As protein: CASSGETSGVNEQFF. The chain joins TRBV27 to TRBJ2-1; 11 positions match TRBD2. Germline CDR1 and CDR2: MNHEY and SMNVEV (reference sequence). Trimming took 5 bases from V and 6 from J; bases not matched to a gene: 6. The CDR3 totals 15 residues.

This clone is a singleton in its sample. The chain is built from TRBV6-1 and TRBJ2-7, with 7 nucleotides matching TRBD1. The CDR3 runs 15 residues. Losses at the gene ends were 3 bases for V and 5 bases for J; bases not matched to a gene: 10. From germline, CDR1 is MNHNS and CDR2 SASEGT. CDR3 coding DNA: TGTGCCAGCAGTGAGGGTAGAGGGGGCTCTGACGAGCAGTACTTC. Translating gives CASSEGRGGSDEQYF.

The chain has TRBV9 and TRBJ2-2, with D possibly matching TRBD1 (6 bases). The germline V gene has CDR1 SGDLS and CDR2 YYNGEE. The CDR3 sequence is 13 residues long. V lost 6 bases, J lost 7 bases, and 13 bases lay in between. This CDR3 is CASKQGIVGELFF. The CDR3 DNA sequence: TGTGCCAGCAAGCAGGGGATAGTCGGGGAGCTGTTTTTT.

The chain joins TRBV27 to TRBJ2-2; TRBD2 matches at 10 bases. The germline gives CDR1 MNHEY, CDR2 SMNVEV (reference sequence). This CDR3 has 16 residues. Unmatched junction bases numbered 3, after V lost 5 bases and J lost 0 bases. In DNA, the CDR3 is TGTGCCAGCAGTCGAGCGGGAGGGTCGAACACCGGGGAGCTGTTTTTT. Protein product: CASSRAGGSNTGELFF.

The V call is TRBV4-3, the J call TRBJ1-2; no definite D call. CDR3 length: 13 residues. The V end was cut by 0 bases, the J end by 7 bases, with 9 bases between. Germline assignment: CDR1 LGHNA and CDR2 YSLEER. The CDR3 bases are TGCGCCAGCAGCCAAGATCTTTCCGCTGGCTACACCTTC. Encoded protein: CASSQDLSAGYTF.

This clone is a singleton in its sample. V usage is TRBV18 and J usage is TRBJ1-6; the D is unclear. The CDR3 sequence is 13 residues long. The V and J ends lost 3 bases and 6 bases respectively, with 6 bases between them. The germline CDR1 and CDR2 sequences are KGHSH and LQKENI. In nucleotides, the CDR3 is TGTGCCAGCTCACCCGGACCTAATTCACCCCTCCACTTT. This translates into CASSPGPNSPLHF. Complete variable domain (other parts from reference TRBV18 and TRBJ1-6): NAGVMQNPRHLVRRRGQEARLRCSPMKGHSHVYWYRQLPEEGLKFMVYLQKENIIDESGMPKERFSAEFPKEGPSILRIQQVVRGDSAAYFCASSPGPNSPLHFGNGTRLTVT.

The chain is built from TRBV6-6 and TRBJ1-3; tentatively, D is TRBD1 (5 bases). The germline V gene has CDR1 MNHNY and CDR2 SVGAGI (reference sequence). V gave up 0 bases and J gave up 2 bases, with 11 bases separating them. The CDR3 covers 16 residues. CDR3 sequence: CASSYSSQGAGNTIYF. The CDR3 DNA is TGTGCCAGCAGTTACTCGAGTCAAGGGGCTGGAAACACCATATATTTT.

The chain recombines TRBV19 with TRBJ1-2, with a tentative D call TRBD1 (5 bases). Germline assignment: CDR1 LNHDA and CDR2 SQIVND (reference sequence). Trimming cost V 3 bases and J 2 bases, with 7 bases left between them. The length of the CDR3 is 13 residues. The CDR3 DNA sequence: TGTGCCAGTAGTATGGCAGGGAACTATGGCTACACCTTC. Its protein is CASSMAGNYGYTF.

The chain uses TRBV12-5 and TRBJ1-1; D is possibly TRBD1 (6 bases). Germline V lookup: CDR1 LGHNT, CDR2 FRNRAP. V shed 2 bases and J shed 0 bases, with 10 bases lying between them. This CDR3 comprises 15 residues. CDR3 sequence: CASGLSTGMNTEAFF. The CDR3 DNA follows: TGTGCTAGTGGTTTGAGTACAGGGATGAACACTGAAGCTTTCTTT.

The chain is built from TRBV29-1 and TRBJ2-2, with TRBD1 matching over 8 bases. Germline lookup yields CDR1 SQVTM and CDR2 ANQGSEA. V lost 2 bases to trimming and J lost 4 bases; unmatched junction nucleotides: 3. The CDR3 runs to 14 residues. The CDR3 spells CSVELQGGTGELFF. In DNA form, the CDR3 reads TGCAGCGTTGAACTACAGGGGGGCACCGGGGAGCTGTTTTTT.

The CDR3 loop is CASSGTIDNEQFF. For the CDR3, the DNA is TGTGCCAGCAGTGGGACTATCGACAATGAGCAGTTCTTC. The chain employs TRBV12-3 or TRBV12-4 and TRBJ2-1; TRBD2 matches at 7 bases. The V gene end was trimmed by 5 bases and the J gene end by 5 bases; junction bases not matched to a gene: 3. The CDR3 length is 13 residues.

The CDR3 sequence is CASSPRTSPPGNIQYF. CDR3 in DNA: TGCGCCAGCAGCCCACGGACTAGCCCACCCGGGAACATTCAGTACTTC. V gene TRBV5-1 combines with J gene TRBJ2-4; TRBD2 matches at 8 bases. V gave up 4 bases and J gave up 7 bases; unmatched junction bases: 13. The CDR3 contains 16 residues. Per the germline V gene, CDR1 is SGHRS and CDR2 is YFSETQ.

Written as DNA, the CDR3 is TGTGCCAGCAGCCAAGGACGGGAGCAGTACTTC. Its protein product is CASSQGREQYF. The chain combines TRBV6-5 with TRBJ2-7; D is unresolved. Trimming took off 6 bases at V and 7 bases at J, with 10 bases between the two ends. CDR3 length: 11 amino acids. CDR1 is MNHEY, CDR2 SVGAGI, per germline.

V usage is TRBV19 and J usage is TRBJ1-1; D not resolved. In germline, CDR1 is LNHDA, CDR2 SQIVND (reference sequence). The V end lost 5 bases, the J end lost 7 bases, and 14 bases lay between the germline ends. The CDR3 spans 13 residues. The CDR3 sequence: CASSSFDKLEAFF. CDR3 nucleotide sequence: TGTGCCAGTAGTTCTTTCGACAAGCTTGAAGCTTTCTTT.

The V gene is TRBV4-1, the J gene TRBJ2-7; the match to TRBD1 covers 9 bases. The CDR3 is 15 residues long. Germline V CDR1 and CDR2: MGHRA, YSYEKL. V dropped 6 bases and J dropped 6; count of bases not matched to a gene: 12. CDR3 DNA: TGCGCCAGCAGGGCACCGGGACAGGGACGTTTCGAGCAGTACTTC. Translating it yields CASRAPGQGRFEQYF.

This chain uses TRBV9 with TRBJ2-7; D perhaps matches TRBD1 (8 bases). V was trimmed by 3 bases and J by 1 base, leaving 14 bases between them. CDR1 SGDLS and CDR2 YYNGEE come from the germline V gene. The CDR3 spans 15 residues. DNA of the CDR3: TGTGCCAGCAGCGCCGGACAGGGACTATCCTACGAGCAGTACTTC. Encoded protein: CASSAGQGLSYEQYF.

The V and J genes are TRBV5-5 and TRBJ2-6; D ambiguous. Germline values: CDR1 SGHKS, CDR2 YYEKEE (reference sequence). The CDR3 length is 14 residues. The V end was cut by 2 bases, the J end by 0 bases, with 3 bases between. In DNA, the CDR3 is TGTGCCAGCAGCTTCCGCTCTGGGGCCAACGTCCTGACTTTC. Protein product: CASSFRSGANVLTF.

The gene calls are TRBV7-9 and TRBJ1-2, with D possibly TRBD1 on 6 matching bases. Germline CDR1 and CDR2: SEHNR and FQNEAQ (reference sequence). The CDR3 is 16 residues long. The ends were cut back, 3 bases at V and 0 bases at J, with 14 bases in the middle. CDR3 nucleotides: TGTGCCAGCAGCTTTGGTGGACAGTCAGCTAACTATGGCTACACCTTC. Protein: CASSFGGQSANYGYTF.

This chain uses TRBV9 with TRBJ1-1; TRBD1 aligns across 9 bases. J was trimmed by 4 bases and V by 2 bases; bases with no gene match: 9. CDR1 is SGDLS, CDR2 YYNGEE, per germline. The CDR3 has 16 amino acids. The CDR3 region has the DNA TGTGCCAGCAGCGTTGGACAGGGGTCTCTGAGCACTGAAGCTTTCTTT. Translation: CASSVGQGSLSTEAFF.

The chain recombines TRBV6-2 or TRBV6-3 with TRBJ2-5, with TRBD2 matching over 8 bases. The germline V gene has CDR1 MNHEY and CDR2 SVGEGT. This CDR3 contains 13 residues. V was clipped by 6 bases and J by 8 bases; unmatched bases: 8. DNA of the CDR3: TGTGCCAGCAGCTCAGGACTAGCTGTTACCCAGTACTTC. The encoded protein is CASSSGLAVTQYF.

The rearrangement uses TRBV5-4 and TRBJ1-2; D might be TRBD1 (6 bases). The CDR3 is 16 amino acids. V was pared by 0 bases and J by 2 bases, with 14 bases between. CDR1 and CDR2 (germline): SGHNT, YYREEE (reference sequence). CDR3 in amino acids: CASSLEMGRGNYGYTF. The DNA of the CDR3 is TGTGCCAGCAGCTTGGAGATGGGGAGGGGGAACTATGGCTACACCTTC.

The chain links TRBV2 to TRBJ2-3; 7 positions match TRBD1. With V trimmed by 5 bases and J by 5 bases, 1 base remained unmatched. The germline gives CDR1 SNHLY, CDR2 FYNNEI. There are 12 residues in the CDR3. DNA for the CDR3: TGTGCCAGCAGTCGGACAGGAGATACGCAGTATTTT. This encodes CASSRTGDTQYF.